The 28 T cell receptor beta chains below were found in one sample sequenced in a study of blood T cell repertoires in COVID-19. Sequenced by immunoSEQ multiplex PCR; TCRdb stores in-frame clones only, minus some. The sample contains about 81,000 clones, approximately 91% of which appear only once. Sequenced material: peripheral blood. These receptors were taken from a man aged 65 to 79 with active or convalescent COVID-19.

J is TRBJ1-2 and V is TRBV5-4, with TRBD1 matching over 7 bases. The CDR3 has 14 amino acids. In germline, CDR1 is SGHNT, CDR2 YYREEE (reference sequence). The J segment lost 8 bases and the V segment lost 0 bases, leaving 7 bases of the junction unmatched. CDR3 nucleotide sequence: TGTGCCAGCAGCTTGGGACAGGGTGAGGGAGGCTACACCTTC. It is translated as CASSLGQGEGGYTF.

The CDR3 here is CASSSGGYTEAFF. The CDR3 coding sequence is TGCGCCAGCAGCTCAGGTGGGTACACTGAAGCTTTCTTT. V and J are TRBV5-1 and TRBJ1-1, with D unresolved. V was trimmed by 3 bases and J by 3 bases, leaving 9 bases between them. Germline loops: CDR1 SGHRS, CDR2 YFSETQ. This CDR3 contains 13 residues.

The chain carries TRBV3-1 (or the pseudogene TRBV3-2) and TRBJ2-3; TRBD1 matches 10 bases. With 5 bases clipped from V and 1 base from J, the junction kept 18 bases outside the gene matches. In germline, CDR1 is LGHDT, CDR2 YNNKEL (reference sequence). The CDR3 covers 20 residues. Here the CDR3 DNA reads TGTGCCAGCAGCTCGGCCGGGACAGGGGAACTATCGCACGGCACAGATACGCAGTATTTT. Its translation is CASSSAGTGELSHGTDTQYF.

CDR3 loop: CASSPGSEAFF. The CDR3 DNA sequence: TGTGCCAGCAGCCCGGGGAGTGAAGCTTTCTTT. V is TRBV7-8 and J is TRBJ1-1; D call uncertain. The CDR3 spans 11 residues. V was cut by 5 bases and J by 7 bases, with 8 bases left in between. Germline assignment: CDR1 SGHVS and CDR2 FQNEAQ.

V is TRBV20-1 and J is TRBJ2-6; 7 bases map to TRBD2. V gave up 3 bases and J gave up 2 bases; unmatched junction bases: 10. There are 17 residues in the CDR3. CDR1 is DFQATT and CDR2 is SNEGSKA in the germline V gene (reference sequence). This CDR3 is CSASSRGEAAGANVLTF. The DNA of the CDR3 is TGCAGTGCTAGTTCCCGGGGGGAGGCGGCTGGGGCCAACGTCCTGACTTTC.

To note about this clone: Its ends do not fully match the called genes, so a read error is possible. The chain recombines TRBV5-1 with TRBJ1-1; 7 nucleotides agree with TRBD1. The CDR3 runs to 15 residues. Germline loops: CDR1 SGHRS, CDR2 YFSETQ. CDR3 nucleotide sequence: TGCGCCAGCAGCTTGCTGGCAGGGGGGAACGCTGAAGCTTTCTTT. Translation: CASSLLAGGNAEAFF.

V and J are TRBV5-4 and TRBJ1-1; unclear D gene. The CDR3 spans 15 residues. V was trimmed by 2 bases and J by 1 base, leaving 12 bases between them. Per germline, CDR1 SGHNT and CDR2 YYREEE (reference sequence). The CDR3 nucleotides read TGTGCCAGCAGCTTAACCCTAGCATGGAACACTGAAGCTTTCTTT. The encoded protein is CASSLTLAWNTEAFF. The full variable domain, completed using reference TRBV5-4 and TRBJ1-1, is ETGVTQSPTHLIKTRGQQVTLRCSSQSGHNTVSWYQQALGQGPQFIFQYYREEENGRGNFPPRFSGLQFPNYSSELNVNALELDDSALYLCASSLTLAWNTEAFFGQGTRLTVV.

V is TRBV2 and J is TRBJ1-5, with D possibly matching TRBD1 (5 bases). The CDR3 covers 12 residues. Germline CDR1 SNHLY, CDR2 FYNNEI. The ends were cut back, 4 bases at V and 5 bases at J, with 6 bases in the middle. Here the CDR3 DNA reads TGTGCCAGCAGTGGGGGGGATCAGCCCCAGCATTTT. The encoded protein is CASSGGDQPQHF.

CDR3 protein: CATSDPRARTMDTQYF. CDR3 nucleotides: TGTGCCACCAGTGACCCACGGGCCAGGACTATGGATACGCAGTATTTT. V usage is TRBV24-1 and J usage is TRBJ2-3, with D perhaps TRBD2 (6 bases). CDR3 length: 16 amino acids. The germline V gene encodes CDR1 KGHDR and CDR2 SFDVKD. V dropped 4 bases and J dropped 6 bases, with 19 bases sitting between them.

The J gene is TRBJ2-5, the V gene TRBV18; 9 nucleotides line up with TRBD1. CDR3 length: 18 amino acids. V gave up 3 bases and J gave up 3 bases; unmatched junction bases: 14. CDR1 is KGHSH and CDR2 is LQKENI in the germline V gene. The CDR3 DNA reads TGTGCCAGCTCACCTTACAAATACAGGGGGCCTAGTGAAGAGACCCAGTACTTC. This codes for CASSPYKYRGPSEETQYF.

This sequence joins TRBV7-9 and TRBJ2-3; a possible D gene is TRBD1 (6 bases). Germline assignment: CDR1 SEHNR and CDR2 FQNEAQ (reference sequence). V lost 2 bases to trimming and J lost 6 bases, with 12 bases between them. The CDR3 runs 14 residues. The CDR3 nucleotides are TGTGCCAGCAGCTTATGGGGGCCGGCGGATACGCAGTATTTT. This sequence encodes CASSLWGPADTQYF.

The rearrangement joins TRBV3-1 (or the pseudogene TRBV3-2) to TRBJ1-5; TRBD1 matches at 9 bases. This CDR3 spans 21 amino acids. V dropped 4 bases and J dropped 1; count of bases not matched to a gene: 20. The germline V gene encodes CDR1 LGHDT and CDR2 YNNKEL (reference sequence). The CDR3 sequence is CASSRPPGQGILLRSNQPQHF. The DNA of the CDR3 is TGTGCCAGCAGCCGGCCCCCGGGACAGGGAATATTGTTGCGCAGCAATCAGCCCCAGCATTTT.

In its sample, this clone was seen once. This chain links TRBV5-1 with TRBJ1-1; 12 nucleotides match TRBD1. Germline trimming cut 4 bases from V and 4 bases from J; bases unmatched to any gene: 11. This CDR3 has 17 residues. Germline V CDR1 and CDR2: SGHRS, YFSETQ. CDR3 nucleotides: TGCGCCAGCAGCGACCGGGACAGGGGGCGAGCTGGCACTGAAGCTTTCTTT. Translating it yields CASSDRDRGRAGTEAFF.

The chain recombines TRBV7-9 with TRBJ1-4; tentatively, D is TRBD1 (5 bases). Trimming cost V 5 bases and J 8 bases, with 12 bases left between them. The CDR3 runs to 13 residues. CDR1 is SEHNR and CDR2 is FQNEAQ in the germline V gene (reference sequence). CDR3 coding DNA: TGTGCCAGCAGCCAGGCGGGGCGAGAAAAACTGTTTTTT. It translates to CASSQAGREKLFF.

The V call is TRBV5-1, the J call TRBJ1-2; TRBD1 aligns across 7 bases. CDR3 length: 14 residues. Germline V gene data show CDR1 as SGHRS and CDR2 as YFSETQ. The V segment lost 4 bases and the J segment 7 bases; nucleotides outside the gene matches: 10. CDR3 residues: CASSELDRAGGYTF. The CDR3 region has the DNA TGCGCCAGCAGCGAACTTGACAGGGCAGGTGGCTACACCTTC.

The chain employs TRBV7-9 and TRBJ1-2; the D gene is possibly TRBD1 (6 bases). Germline CDR1 and CDR2: SEHNR and FQNEAQ (reference sequence). V shed 2 bases and J shed 3 bases, with 7 bases lying between them. The CDR3 totals 13 residues. The CDR3: CASSLQGYYGYTF. The DNA for the CDR3 is TGTGCCAGCAGCTTACAGGGGTACTATGGCTACACCTTC.

This chain joins TRBV30 and TRBJ1-2, with TRBD1 matching 10 bases. Germline trimming cut 5 bases from V and 4 bases from J; bases unmatched to any gene: 4. CDR3 size: 13 residues. Per germline, CDR1 GTSNPN and CDR2 SVGIG (reference sequence). Written as DNA, the CDR3 is TGTGCCTGGGGGGGACAGGGGACCTATGGCTACACCTTC. Translated: CAWGGQGTYGYTF.

In this sample, this clone turned up a few times. Here the CDR3 reads CASTPGGQGWSPLHF. In nucleotides, the CDR3 is TGTGCCAGCACCCCGGGGGGACAGGGGTGGTCACCCCTCCACTTT. V is TRBV3-1 (or the pseudogene TRBV3-2) and J is TRBJ1-6; 10 bases match TRBD1. V shed 7 bases and J 10 bases; nucleotides not matched to a gene: 10. This CDR3 is 15 amino acids long. Germline V lookup: CDR1 LGHDT, CDR2 YNNKEL (reference sequence).

This clone was counted a single time. The chain couples TRBV24-1 to TRBJ1-1; D call uncertain. This CDR3 is 13 amino acids long. Trimming left V 3 bases short and J 0 bases short, with 4 bases between. Germline loops: CDR1 KGHDR, CDR2 SFDVKD. The CDR3 region is CATSDPVNTEAFF. CDR3 DNA: TGTGCCACCAGTGATCCGGTGAACACTGAAGCTTTCTTT.

This chain joins TRBV28 and TRBJ2-1; perhaps TRBD2 as D (6 bases). The CDR3 consists of 12 residues. V lost 11 bases and J lost 1, with 9 bases in between. Germline-derived CDR1 and CDR2 are MDHEN and SYDVKM. Here the CDR3 reads CASGTSYNEQFF. The CDR3 DNA is TGTGCCTCGGGGACTTCCTACAATGAGCAGTTCTTC.

The chain employs TRBV7-9 and TRBJ2-7, with D maybe TRBD1 (6 bases). Germline loops: CDR1 SEHNR, CDR2 FQNEAQ (reference sequence). CDR3 length: 14 residues. V dropped 3 bases and J dropped 2 bases, with 11 bases sitting between them. This CDR3 reads CASSFPGAPYEQYF. The DNA of the CDR3 is TGTGCCAGCAGCTTCCCAGGGGCACCCTACGAGCAGTACTTC.

V is TRBV24-1 and J is TRBJ1-2; 10 bases fit TRBD1. The CDR3 runs 15 residues. Germline V gene sequence: CDR1 KGHDR, CDR2 SFDVKD. V lost 7 bases to trimming and J lost 2 bases; unmatched junction nucleotides: 6. The CDR3 region is CATSKGTGVNYGYTF. CDR3 DNA sequence: TGTGCCACCAGCAAAGGGACAGGGGTAAACTATGGCTACACCTTC.

This clone came up once. Written as DNA, the CDR3 is TGTGCCAGCAGCAACGGACAGGGGACCACCGGGGAGCTGTTTTTT. It is translated as CASSNGQGTTGELFF. The V gene is TRBV7-9, the J gene TRBJ2-2; 9 bases line up with TRBD1. The length of the CDR3 is 15 residues. Germline V lookup: CDR1 SEHNR, CDR2 FQNEAQ (reference sequence). V shed 5 bases, J shed 4 bases, and the junction held 5 bases outside the gene matches. The variable domain in full, completed from reference TRBV7-9 and TRBJ2-2, reads DTGVSQNPRHKITKRGQNVTFRCDPISEHNRLYWYRQTLGQGPEFLTYFQNEAQLEKSRLLSDRFSAERPKGSFSTLEIQRTEQGDSAMYLCASSNGQGTTGELFFGEGSRLTVL.

The J gene is TRBJ1-2, the V gene TRBV30, with 8 nucleotides matching TRBD1. The CDR3 is made up of 12 amino acids. Germline CDR1 GTSNPN, CDR2 SVGIG (reference sequence). With V trimmed by 3 bases and J by 7 bases, 4 bases remained unmatched. Here the CDR3 reads CAWSRGRIGYTF. The CDR3 DNA reads as TGTGCCTGGAGCAGGGGGCGTATTGGCTACACCTTC.

The V call is TRBV11-2, the J call TRBJ1-6; 7 nucleotides line up with TRBD1. Unmatched junction bases numbered 11, after V lost 3 bases and J lost 6 bases. Germline V gene sequence: CDR1 SGHAT, CDR2 FQNNGV. The CDR3 is 17 amino acids. In DNA, the CDR3 is TGTGCCAGCAGCTTCGGCACCAAATGGGACAGTAATTCACCCCTCCACTTT. Protein: CASSFGTKWDSNSPLHF.

CDR3 residues: CASSESTRSSGGYNEQFF. The CDR3 bases are TGCGCCAGCAGTGAGTCGACTCGGTCTAGCGGGGGGTACAATGAGCAGTTCTTC. The chain links TRBV10-1 to TRBJ2-1; TRBD2 agrees at 11 bases. The CDR3 covers 18 residues. CDR1 WNHNN and CDR2 SYGVQD come from the germline V gene (reference sequence). The V and J ends lost 0 bases and 4 bases, in that order; junction bases with no gene match: 8.

The V and J genes are TRBV19 and TRBJ1-2, with D uncertain. This CDR3 is built from 14 residues. Trimming stripped 3 bases from V and 4 bases from J, with 12 bases between. Looked up from germline, CDR1 is LNHDA and CDR2 is SQIVND (reference sequence). The CDR3 sequence is CASSMTSGSYGYTF. The CDR3, as DNA: TGTGCCAGTAGTATGACTAGCGGGAGCTATGGCTACACCTTC. Based on the CDR3 plus reference TRBV19 and TRBJ1-2, the full variable domain is DGGITQSPKYLFRKEGQNVTLSCEQNLNHDAMYWYRQDPGQGLRLIYYSQIVNDFQKGDIAEGYSVSREKKESFPLTVTSAQKNPTAFYLCASSMTSGSYGYTFGSGTRLTVV.

The rearrangement joins TRBV5-1 to TRBJ2-3, with D maybe TRBD1 (6 bases). V lost 4 bases and J 4 bases, leaving 10 bases between the germline ends. This CDR3 comprises 13 residues. The germline CDR1 and CDR2 sequences are SGHRS and YFSETQ. The CDR3 nucleotides are TGCGCCAGCAGCCAACAGGGACCAGATACGCAGTATTTT. This sequence encodes CASSQQGPDTQYF.